The 21 T cell receptor beta chains below all came from one sample that was sequenced in a study of blood T cells in healthy people across ages. Combining a sample-barcoded 5' primer with a J-beta primer mix, a second PCR ran for roughly 6 to 12 cycles. TCRdb called the 5' RACE reads again in MiXCR, with one record for every CDR3 protein. Of roughly 1.5 million distinct CDR3 sequences in the sample, 35% to 45% were seen once. The sample consisted of blood. The receptors were gathered from a woman aged 18-35 years in good health.

This clonotype was seen only once. One junction end disagrees with the germline gene, perhaps due to a read error. The V call is TRBV7-2, the J call TRBJ2-3; 11 bases are a match to TRBD2. The CDR3 contains 16 residues. Germline lookup yields CDR1 SGHTA and CDR2 FQGNSA. CDR3 loop: CVSSSPSGRRTDTQYF. The CDR3 DNA follows: TGTGTCAGCAGCTCCCCTAGCGGGAGGCGGACAGATACGCAGTATTTT.

This CDR3 reads CSDDSQGRETQYF. CDR3 sequence (DNA): TGCAGCGATGACTCACAGGGTAGAGAGACCCAGTACTTC. The chain links TRBV29-1 to TRBJ2-7, with TRBD1 as a possible D gene (6 bases). The end of the DNA aligns better with TRBJ2-5, so the J call may be wrong. The germline CDR1 and CDR2 sequences are SQVTM and ANQGSEA. The CDR3 covers 13 residues.

The CDR3 nucleotides read TGCAGTGCTACCTCTGGGACAGGGCGTAATGAAAAACTGTTTTTT. This codes for CSATSGTGRNEKLFF. This chain links TRBV20-1 with TRBJ1-4; 9 bases line up with TRBD1. This CDR3 has 15 residues. J lost 4 bases, V lost 4 bases, and 7 bases had no gene match. Germline V gene sequence: CDR1 DFQATT, CDR2 SNEGSKA (reference sequence).

The chain combines TRBV4-3 with TRBJ2-4, with 10 bases identical to TRBD2. Trimming took 3 bases from V and 9 from J; bases not matched to a gene: 8. This CDR3 comprises 15 residues. The germline gives CDR1 LGHNA, CDR2 YSLEER. CDR3 region: CASSHSSGGSSIQYF. In DNA, the CDR3 is TGCGCCAGCAGCCACAGTAGCGGGGGGTCGAGCATTCAGTACTTC.

The gene calls are TRBV14 and TRBJ2-7; no clear D. V gave up 0 bases and J gave up 1 base, with 10 bases separating them. Germline CDR1 and CDR2: SGHDN and FVKESK. The CDR3 consists of 15 residues. CDR3 in DNA: TGTGCCAGCAGCCAAGATATGAGGAATTCCTACGAGCAGTACTTC. Its protein is CASSQDMRNSYEQYF.

In the case of this clonotype: Just one base apart from a much larger clone, this may be a read error. This chain links TRBV9 with TRBJ2-1; D is possibly TRBD2 (5 bases). The CDR3 is made up of 15 amino acids. Germline CDR1 SGDLS, CDR2 YYNGEE. Trimming removed 4 bases at V and 5 bases at J, with 16 bases between. The CDR3 DNA sequence: TGTGCCAGCAGCATAGACGGGGTTGGTAACAATGAGCAGTTCTTC. This translates into CASSIDGVGNNEQFF. The whole variable domain, remainder taken from reference TRBV9 and TRBJ2-1, is DSGVTQTPKHLITATGQRVTLRCSPRSGDLSVYWYQQSLDQGLQFLIQYYNGEERAKGNILERFSAQQFPDLHSELNLSSLELGDSALYFCASSIDGVGNNEQFFGPGTRLTVL.

Many counts were recorded for this clonotype. Written as DNA, the CDR3 is TGTGCCAGCGGTACACTACCGGCCTATTCCTACGAGCAGTACTTC. Amino acid sequence: CASGTLPAYSYEQYF. The V call is TRBV12-3 or TRBV12-4, the J call TRBJ2-7, with no clear D. V lost 8 bases and J 1 base, leaving 18 bases between the germline ends. This CDR3 is 15 amino acids long.

This clonotype showed up just a few times. The chain links TRBV12-5 to TRBJ2-5; no clear D gene. The CDR3 loop spans 12 amino acids. Germline CDR1 is LGHNT and CDR2 is FRNRAP. Trimming removed 7 bases from V and 4 bases from J, with 10 bases in between. The CDR3 sequence is CASVTVGETQYF. CDR3 coding DNA: TGTGCTAGTGTCACGGTAGGAGAGACCCAGTACTTC.

This clonotype was seen a few times. The CDR3 nucleotides are TGTGCCAGCAGCCGAGGGGACAGGGGATCTGGGGCCAACGTCCTGACTTTC. Protein sequence: CASSRGDRGSGANVLTF. V gene TRBV4-2 combines with J gene TRBJ2-6, with 10 bases lining up with TRBD1. The CDR3 sequence is 17 residues long. Germline CDR1 reads LGHNA; CDR2 reads YNFKEQ. V shed 4 bases, J shed 1 base, and the junction held 4 bases outside the gene matches.

The chain carries TRBV6-2 or TRBV6-3 and TRBJ1-5, with 7 bases identical to TRBD1. Germline CDR1 and CDR2: MNHEY and SVGEGT. With 6 bases clipped from V and 5 bases from J, the junction kept 13 bases outside the gene matches. The CDR3 is 16 amino acids. The CDR3 protein is CASSPTTGAVYQPQHF. The DNA of the CDR3 is TGTGCCAGCAGCCCAACCACAGGGGCCGTTTATCAGCCCCAGCATTTT.

This clonotype was seen more than once but under ten times. The genes are TRBV4-3 and TRBJ2-7; 8 nucleotides agree with TRBD1. V lost 0 bases to trimming and J lost 4 bases; unmatched junction nucleotides: 5. CDR3 length equals 15 residues. The germline V gene has CDR1 LGHNA and CDR2 YSLEER. CDR3 residues: CASSQEWQGAYEQYF. CDR3 nucleotide sequence: TGCGCCAGCAGCCAAGAGTGGCAGGGGGCGTACGAGCAGTACTTC.

In its sample, this clonotype was seen a few times. The V call is TRBV6-5, the J call TRBJ2-3, with TRBD1 as a possible D gene (6 bases). V lost 0 bases to trimming and J lost 7 bases, with 17 bases between them. There are 16 residues in the CDR3. Per the germline V gene, CDR1 is MNHEY and CDR2 is SVGAGI. The CDR3 nucleotides read TGTGCCAGCAGTTACTCTAGGACAGCCCTATGGAATACGCAGTATTTT. Its protein product is CASSYSRTALWNTQYF.

This clonotype came up a few times. The genes are TRBV6-4 and TRBJ2-1; TRBD1 matches at 7 bases. The CDR3 is 15 residues long. Per the germline V gene, CDR1 is MRHNA and CDR2 is SNTAGT. V trimming: 4 bases; J trimming: 7 bases; junction bases outside the gene matches: 10. This chain's CDR3 is CASSASGGLKNEQFF. In DNA form, the CDR3 reads TGTGCCAGCAGTGCTTCAGGGGGTTTAAAGAATGAGCAGTTCTTC.

This clonotype has only one observation. V is TRBV20-1 and J is TRBJ1-1; D gene uncertain. CDR3 size: 11 residues. CDR1 is DFQATT and CDR2 is SNEGSKA in the germline V gene (reference sequence). With 3 bases removed from V and 6 bases from J, the gap between germline ends came to 8 bases. The CDR3, as DNA: TGCAGTGCTAGTCTGGGAGCTGAAGCTTTCTTT. Its translation is CSASLGAEAFF.

This chain connects TRBV20-1 to TRBJ2-1, with a possible D match to TRBD1 (6 bases). Trimming took 6 bases from V and 5 from J, leaving 14 bases between them. This CDR3 region has 13 residues. CDR1 and CDR2 from the germline V gene are DFQATT and SNEGSKA (reference sequence). This CDR3 is CSALSGVHNEQFF. DNA for the CDR3: TGCAGTGCCCTGTCAGGGGTTCACAATGAGCAGTTCTTC.

The table lists this clonotype with a few counts. This chain joins TRBV5-8 and TRBJ2-5; D is tentatively TRBD1 or TRBD2 (5 bases each). Germline CDR1 reads SGHTS; CDR2 reads YDEGEE. The CDR3 runs 13 residues. V lost 1 base to trimming and J lost 11 bases, with 15 bases between them. CDR3 amino acids: CASSLWGSREQYF. The CDR3 bases are TGTGCCAGCAGCTTGTGGGGGTCGAGGGAGCAGTACTTC. The full variable domain, in which reference TRBV5-8 and TRBJ2-5 provide the parts outside the CDR3, is EAGVTQSPTHLIKTRGQQATLRCSPISGHTSVYWYQQALGLGLQFLLWYDEGEERNRGNFPPRFSGRQFPNYSSELNVNALELEDSALYLCASSLWGSREQYFGPGTRLLVL.

As DNA, the CDR3 is TGCGCCAGCAGCTTGTCAGCCGATGAAGCTTTCTTT. It encodes CASSLSADEAFF. This chain connects TRBV5-1 to TRBJ1-1; D remains unclear. The CDR3 is 12 residues long. Germline-derived CDR1 and CDR2 are SGHRS and YFSETQ. V gave up 1 base and J gave up 7 bases, with 8 bases separating them.

This chain joins TRBV7-2 and TRBJ2-4; D is uncertain. V was pared by 5 bases and J by 2 bases, with 10 bases between. Germline V gene lookup returns CDR1 SGHTA and CDR2 FQGNSA. The CDR3 runs 14 residues. The CDR3 sequence: CASSQVTTKNIQYF. Here the CDR3 DNA reads TGTGCCAGCAGCCAAGTGACAACCAAAAACATTCAGTACTTC.

This chain connects TRBV29-1 to TRBJ2-3, with 8 bases matching TRBD1. Germline V gene sequence: CDR1 SQVTM, CDR2 ANQGSEA. Germline trimming cut 7 bases from V and 4 bases from J; bases unmatched to any gene: 10. The CDR3 is 14 amino acids. The CDR3 reads CSAEGRGHSDTQYF. CDR3 coding DNA: TGCAGCGCCGAGGGCAGGGGGCATTCAGATACGCAGTATTTT.

The chain is built from TRBV20-1 and TRBJ2-3; D uncertain. From germline, CDR1 is DFQATT and CDR2 SNEGSKA (reference sequence). V lost 4 bases to trimming and J lost 0 bases, with 14 bases between them. The CDR3 runs 15 residues. The CDR3 sequence is CSATRVLPSTDTQYF. The CDR3 DNA reads TGCAGTGCTACCCGCGTCCTACCCAGCACAGATACGCAGTATTTT.

The chain employs TRBV11-2 and TRBJ2-1; 9 nucleotides agree with TRBD2. With 2 bases clipped from V and 7 bases from J, the junction kept 18 bases outside the gene matches. CDR1 and CDR2 from the germline V gene are SGHAT and FQNNGV. CDR3 size: 19 residues. The CDR3 coding sequence is TGTGCCAGCAGCTTAAGGTTGGGTCCGGGCGGGAGGGCCGGGAATGAGCAGTTCTTC. It yields the protein CASSLRLGPGGRAGNEQFF.